This T cell receptor (beta chain) was sequenced during a study of cytomegalovirus exposure and HLA in healthy donors. General study findings and limits: A reported reduction in N-insertions relative to the roughly 700-donor mean was seen in an Asian-associated ancestry cluster in a later analysis.

Germline assignment: CDR1 SGHRS and CDR2 YFSETQ. The CDR3 sequence is 14 residues long. Trimming left V 7 bases short and J 1 base short, with 13 bases between. In the PCR, 60 Vbeta and 13 Jbeta primers were used. TCRdb keeps only in-frame clones here, not all; method: immunoSEQ multiplex PCR. Of approximately 240,000 clones listed, roughly 80% are singletons. As to this clone: As yet, its antigen is unknown.

The rearrangement joins TRBV5-1 to TRBJ2-3; D perhaps matches TRBD2 (6 bases). The sample was PBMCs. The receptor was derived from a woman between 35 and 50 years old in good health and CMV-seropositive. The chain's CDR3 is CASATSGGTDTQYF. DNA of the CDR3: TGCGCCAGCGCGACTAGTGGTGGCACAGATACGCAGTATTTT.